This T cell receptor (beta chain) was captured by sequencing in a study of T-cell memory formation after mild COVID-19. Whole-study findings and limits: Within pre-infection memory, some responding clones were found, suggesting cross-reactive memory joined. Chiefly within CM and EM were the contracting CD4+ clones; CD8+ ones were within EMRA.

The germline CDR1 and CDR2 sequences are SGHRS and YFSETQ. The CDR3 length is 17 residues. V lost 1 base to trimming and J lost 7 bases; unmatched junction nucleotides: 11. With regard to this clonotype: Its specificity is unknown.

Using its own MiXCR run on the 5' RACE reads, TCRdb lists one record per CDR3 protein. The sample lists just over 300,000 distinct CDR3 sequences, just under 20% occurring once. The chain employs TRBV5-1 and TRBJ2-1; TRBD2 aligns across 10 bases. This receptor was taken from a man between 18 and 35 years old who had mild COVID-19 (a few samples of this study predate the infection). Cell type and time point are not known. Material for sequencing was PBMCs or a T cell subset sorted from them (not recorded which). The CDR3, as DNA: TGCGCCAGCAGCTTGAGGCTAGCGGGGGTTTCTGGGAATGAGCAGTTCTTC. It yields the protein CASSLRLAGVSGNEQFF.